This is a list of T cell receptor beta chains from one sample in a study of Ad26.COV2.S vaccination and SARS-CoV-2 variants. Here immunoSEQ multiplex PCR was the method, and the copy in TCRdb shows in-frame clones only, minus some. The data show 350,000 to 550,000 clones, with 85% to 90% seen just once and approximately 2.5% held by the top ten. The sample here was peripheral blood, taken in a trial of Ad26.COV2.S vaccine versus placebo. The receptors stem from a person aged 18 to 65 who received the Ad26.COV2.S COVID-19 vaccine or a placebo. Each CDR3 is given with its conserved first and last residue. The D gene is left open where the match is weak. Clone size is given for some rows only: seen once, a few or many times, or a class if the clone is expanded.

TGTGCCAGCAGCGTGAGTTCGAGAGAGAACACCATATATTTT,CASSVSSRENTIYF,TRBJ1-3,.,TRBV9,.
TGTGCCAGCAGCTTATTAGAGACCCAGTACTTC,CASSLLETQYF,TRBJ2-5,.,TRBV7-2,.
TGCGCCAGCAGCCAAGGGGACGTAGTCACAGATACGCAGTATTTT,CASSQGDVVTDTQYF,TRBJ2-3,.,TRBV4-3,.
TGCGCCAGCAGCTTGGCTGGGACAGGACGGAGCACTGAAGCTTTCTTT,CASSLAGTGRSTEAFF,TRBJ1-1,TRBD1,TRBV5-1,.
TGTGCCAGCAGTCTCCGAACAGAAAAACTGTTTTTT,CASSLRTEKLFF,TRBJ1-4,.,TRBV6-2/TRBV6-3,.
TGCGCCAGCAGCTTCGTACCAGAAAGTGGCGACACTGAAGCTTTCTTT,CASSFVPESGDTEAFF,TRBJ1-1,.,TRBV5-1,few
TGTGCCAGCAGCTTGGCCGACAGGGCAGTAGGGCAAAAACTGTTTTTT,CASSLADRAVGQKLFF,TRBJ1-4,TRBD1,TRBV5-6,few
TGTGCCAGCGCTCCGACAGGACAAAGTTATGGCTACACCTTC,CASAPTGQSYGYTF,TRBJ1-2,.,TRBV27,.
TGTGCCAGCAGTGGGTTGACAGGGAGAGGTCAGCCCCAGCATTTT,CASSGLTGRGQPQHF,TRBJ1-5,TRBD1,TRBV28,few
TGTGCCAGCAGACGGACAGGGCCGAATGAGCAGTTCTTC,CASRRTGPNEQFF,TRBJ2-1,TRBD1,TRBV7-2,.